The 24 T cell receptor beta chains in this list originate from one sample, sequenced in a study of blood T cells in healthy people across ages. PCR was performed a second time for 7 to 11 cycles using a sample-barcoded 5' primer and a J-beta primer mix. TCRdb fed the 5' RACE reads into MiXCR, producing one record per CDR3 protein. The sample holds 1,500,000 or so distinct CDR3 sequences; less than 45% are singletons and the top ten take approximately 4.1%. The sample comprised blood. The origin of the receptors is a woman younger than 35 in good health.

This chain uses TRBV18 with TRBJ2-5; 9 nucleotides agree with TRBD1. CDR1 and CDR2 (germline): KGHSH, LQKENI. Unmatched junction bases numbered 5, after V lost 0 bases and J lost 3 bases. CDR3 length: 16 residues. For the CDR3, the DNA is TGTGCCAGCTCACCACCTTCGGGACAGGGCGAAGAGACCCAGTACTTC. Translated, it gives CASSPPSGQGEETQYF.

Worth noting for this clonotype: With a much larger clone just one base away, this may be a read error. The chain is built from TRBV24-1 and TRBJ2-3, with 8 nucleotides matching TRBD2. Looked up from germline, CDR1 is KGHDR and CDR2 is SFDVKD. V was pared by 3 bases and J by 2 bases, with 12 bases of the junction left unmatched. This CDR3 is 18 amino acids long. CDR3 in DNA: TGTGCCACCAGTGATCCCCCTTGCGGGGGGTGCCCCACAGATACGCAGTATTTT. Amino acid sequence: CATSDPPCGGCPTDTQYF.

The V call is TRBV20-1, the J call TRBJ1-4; 8 bases fit TRBD1. CDR3 size: 17 residues. The V segment lost 0 bases and the J segment 7 bases; nucleotides outside the gene matches: 13. Germline-derived CDR1 and CDR2 are DFQATT and SNEGSKA (reference sequence). CDR3 residues: CSARDLGQGFFGEKLFF. DNA for the CDR3: TGCAGTGCTAGAGATCTAGGACAGGGCTTCTTTGGTGAAAAACTGTTTTTT.

This clonotype was detected only a few times. The chain is built from TRBV27 and TRBJ2-1; 10 nucleotides line up with TRBD2. Per the germline V gene, CDR1 is MNHEY and CDR2 is SMNVEV (reference sequence). V lost 6 bases, J lost 8 bases, and 10 bases stayed unmatched. The CDR3 consists of 15 residues. CDR3 in amino acids: CASSPGTSVFDEQFF. CDR3 coding DNA: TGTGCCAGCAGCCCCGGGACTAGCGTTTTCGATGAGCAGTTCTTC.

The chain employs TRBV20-1 and TRBJ2-7; D tentatively reads TRBD1 or TRBD2 (6 bases each). Germline V gene data show CDR1 as DFQATT and CDR2 as SNEGSKA (reference sequence). V lost 5 bases, J lost 0 bases, and 20 bases lay in between. The CDR3 covers 16 residues. CDR3 nucleotide sequence: TGCAGTGCTCCACGAGGGGGGACTTTGAGCTCCTACGAGCAGTACTTC. It translates to CSAPRGGTLSSYEQYF.

This clonotype has more than one count but fewer than ten. DNA for the CDR3: TGCGCCAGCAGCCAAGATCGGGGGACTAGCGGGAGTAGTTACGAGCAGTACTTC. Translated: CASSQDRGTSGSSYEQYF. The J gene is TRBJ2-7, the V gene TRBV4-3; TRBD2 aligns across 14 bases. Per germline, CDR1 LGHNA and CDR2 YSLEER. The V and J ends lost 0 bases and 4 bases, in that order; junction bases with no gene match: 8. This CDR3 comprises 18 residues.

The chain couples TRBV6-2 or TRBV6-3 to TRBJ2-1, with D unresolved. Trimming shortened V by 3 bases and J by 10 bases, and 22 bases separated the two germline ends. The CDR3 spans 16 residues. Germline CDR1 reads MNHEY; CDR2 reads SVGEGT. This CDR3 is CASSYGLVRGEAEQFF. DNA for the CDR3: TGTGCCAGCAGTTATGGGCTAGTACGTGGTGAAGCCGAGCAGTTCTTC.

J is TRBJ1-2 and V is TRBV29-1, with a weak D call TRBD1 (5 bases). Germline V lookup: CDR1 SQVTM, CDR2 ANQGSEA. Trimming shortened V by 4 bases and J by 4 bases, and 10 bases separated the two germline ends. The CDR3 length is 12 residues. As DNA, the CDR3 is TGCAGCGTTGGGGACGGAATCTATGGCTACACCTTC. Amino acids: CSVGDGIYGYTF.

V gene TRBV30 combines with J gene TRBJ2-6, with a possible D match to TRBD1 (5 bases). Per germline, CDR1 GTSNPN and CDR2 SVGIG (reference sequence). The CDR3 covers 17 residues. Trimming left V 5 bases short and J 1 base short, with 18 bases between. The CDR3 loop is CAWARQGLTSGANVLTF. CDR3 sequence (DNA): TGTGCCTGGGCCCGGCAGGGCCTAACTTCTGGGGCCAACGTCCTGACTTTC.

This clonotype was counted ten times or more. V and J are TRBV28 and TRBJ2-2, with 12 bases fitting TRBD2. Germline trimming cut 5 bases from V and 9 bases from J; bases unmatched to any gene: 7. CDR1 MDHEN and CDR2 SYDVKM come from the germline V gene. CDR3 length: 15 residues. The CDR3 reads CASSIWTSGNWELFF. In DNA form, the CDR3 reads TGTGCCAGCAGTATCTGGACTAGCGGGAACTGGGAGCTGTTTTTT.

The chain's CDR3 is CASSYPRPGGDGQPQHF. The CDR3 nucleotides read TGTGCCAGCAGCTATCCCCGCCCAGGGGGCGATGGGCAGCCCCAGCATTTT. The rearrangement joins TRBV9 to TRBJ1-5; 8 bases line up with TRBD1. CDR1 is SGDLS, CDR2 YYNGEE, per germline. Trimming at V came to 4 bases and at J to 7 bases, leaving 16 bases not matched to a gene. This CDR3 has 17 residues.

This clonotype was found many times. This chain joins TRBV11-3 and TRBJ2-1, with TRBD1 as a possible D gene (7 bases). V lost 5 bases and J 1 base, leaving 15 bases between the germline ends. CDR1 is SGHNT, CDR2 YENEEA, per germline. The CDR3 length is 16 residues. The CDR3 here is CASSKAGTASYNEQFF. CDR3 nucleotide sequence: TGTGCCAGCAGCAAGGCGGGGACAGCGTCCTACAATGAGCAGTTCTTC.

This rearrangement joins TRBV13 to TRBJ1-1, with a weak D call TRBD1 (6 bases). The CDR3 is made up of 15 amino acids. CDR1 and CDR2 from the germline V gene are PRHDT and FYEKMQ (reference sequence). The V and J ends lost 7 bases and 3 bases respectively, with 18 bases between them. CDR3 amino acids: CASIWRGIGYTEAFF. CDR3 in DNA: TGTGCCAGCATCTGGAGGGGGATTGGGTACACTGAAGCTTTCTTT.

Details on this clonotype: Compared with germline, one end of the junction differs, possibly owing to a read error. The chain joins TRBV20-1 to TRBJ2-3, with a tentative D call TRBD1 (5 bases). Germline V lookup: CDR1 DFQATT, CDR2 SNEGSKA (reference sequence). The CDR3 length is 13 residues. The CDR3 DNA sequence: TGCAGTGCTACAGGGTGGAGCACAGGTACGCAGTATTTT. This sequence encodes CSATGWSTGTQYF.

This clonotype was picked up a small number of times. The chain uses TRBV4-1 and TRBJ2-1; TRBD2 is a possible D gene (5 bases). CDR1 is MGHRA and CDR2 is YSYEKL in the germline V gene. The ends were cut back, 0 bases at V and 9 bases at J, with 15 bases in the middle. The CDR3 extends over 15 amino acids. For the CDR3, the DNA is TGCGCCAGCAGCCAAGATTACTCGCGGGTGTTTGAGCAGTTCTTC. It specifies CASSQDYSRVFEQFF.

J is TRBJ2-1 and V is TRBV6-1, with TRBD2 matching over 9 bases. The CDR3 runs to 14 residues. CDR1 is MNHNS, CDR2 SASEGT, per germline. Trimming took 7 bases from V and 5 from J; bases not matched to a gene: 6. CDR3 region: CASKWTSANNEQFF. CDR3 nucleotide sequence: TGTGCCAGCAAGTGGACTAGCGCAAACAATGAGCAGTTCTTC.

Concerning this clonotype: A much larger clone lies one base from this, so it may be a read error. The J gene is TRBJ1-1, the V gene TRBV10-3, with D hard to call. From germline, CDR1 is ENHRY and CDR2 SYGVKD. There are 15 residues in the CDR3. With 0 bases removed from V and 0 bases from J, the gap between germline ends came to 8 bases. The CDR3 loop reads CAISESQNLNTEAFF. CDR3 sequence (DNA): TGTGCCATCAGTGAGTCGCAGAATTTGAACACTGAAGCTTTCTTT.

V and J are TRBV12-3 or TRBV12-4 and TRBJ1-5; 7 nucleotides line up with TRBD1. The CDR3 is 14 amino acids. Losses at the gene ends were 11 bases for V and 6 bases for J; bases not matched to a gene: 13. As DNA, the CDR3 is TGTGCCGCCTCGACAGGGAATGGTTTTCAGCCCCAGCATTTT. It specifies CAASTGNGFQPQHF.

DNA of the CDR3: TGTGCCAGCAGTTACTTTGGCGGCAATGAGCAGTACTTC. Translation: CASSYFGGNEQYF. V and J are TRBV6-6 and TRBJ2-7, with D unresolved. CDR1 is MNHNY and CDR2 is SVGAGI in the germline V gene (reference sequence). This CDR3 is 13 amino acids long. V shed 1 base and J shed 7 bases, with 11 bases lying between them.

V is TRBV7-2 and J is TRBJ1-6; tentative D call: TRBD1 (5 bases). Trimming removed 3 bases from V and 9 bases from J, with 12 bases in between. The germline V gene has CDR1 SGHTA and CDR2 FQGNSA. The CDR3 consists of 14 residues. CDR3 coding DNA: TGTGCCAGCAGCTTGATGATTCAGGGTTCACCCCTCCACTTT. It specifies CASSLMIQGSPLHF.

This clonotype was detected once. The genes are TRBV18 and TRBJ1-5; maybe TRBD1 (5 bases). This CDR3 contains 16 residues. Germline CDR1 KGHSH, CDR2 LQKENI. V dropped 1 base and J dropped 2 bases, with 12 bases sitting between them. CDR3 region: CASSPRGDSRNQPQHF. CDR3 nucleotide sequence: TGTGCCAGCTCACCACGAGGTGACAGCCGCAATCAGCCCCAGCATTTT. Looking up the rest from reference TRBV18 and TRBJ1-5 gives the full variable domain: NAGVMQNPRHLVRRRGQEARLRCSPMKGHSHVYWYRQLPEEGLKFMVYLQKENIIDESGMPKERFSAEFPKEGPSILRIQQVVRGDSAAYFCASSPRGDSRNQPQHFGDGTRLSIL.

The chain is built from TRBV6-5 and TRBJ2-2; a possible D gene is TRBD1 (5 bases). The CDR3 spans 12 residues. Germline assignment: CDR1 MNHEY and CDR2 SVGAGI. V was trimmed by 6 bases and J by 8 bases, leaving 10 bases between them. This CDR3 is CASRPRAGELFF. In DNA, the CDR3 is TGTGCCAGCAGGCCCAGGGCTGGGGAGCTGTTTTTT.

This clonotype was counted between two and nine times. The gene calls are TRBV7-2 and TRBJ2-7; 9 bases are shared with TRBD2. This CDR3 comprises 16 residues. Germline V gene data show CDR1 as SGHTA and CDR2 as FQGNSA. V lost 2 bases to trimming and J lost 0 bases; unmatched junction nucleotides: 5. CDR3 loop: CASSLSSGASSYEQYF. The CDR3 DNA reads TGTGCCAGCAGCTTATCTAGCGGGGCGAGCTCCTACGAGCAGTACTTC.

There are a few counts of this clonotype. The chain recombines TRBV4-1 with TRBJ1-1; D perhaps matches TRBD1 (6 bases). V dropped 1 base and J dropped 0 bases, with 9 bases sitting between them. This CDR3 comprises 15 residues. The germline V gene encodes CDR1 MGHRA and CDR2 YSYEKL. The CDR3 sequence is CASSQGGTLNTEAFF. DNA of the CDR3: TGCGCCAGCAGCCAAGGTGGGACACTGAACACTGAAGCTTTCTTT.